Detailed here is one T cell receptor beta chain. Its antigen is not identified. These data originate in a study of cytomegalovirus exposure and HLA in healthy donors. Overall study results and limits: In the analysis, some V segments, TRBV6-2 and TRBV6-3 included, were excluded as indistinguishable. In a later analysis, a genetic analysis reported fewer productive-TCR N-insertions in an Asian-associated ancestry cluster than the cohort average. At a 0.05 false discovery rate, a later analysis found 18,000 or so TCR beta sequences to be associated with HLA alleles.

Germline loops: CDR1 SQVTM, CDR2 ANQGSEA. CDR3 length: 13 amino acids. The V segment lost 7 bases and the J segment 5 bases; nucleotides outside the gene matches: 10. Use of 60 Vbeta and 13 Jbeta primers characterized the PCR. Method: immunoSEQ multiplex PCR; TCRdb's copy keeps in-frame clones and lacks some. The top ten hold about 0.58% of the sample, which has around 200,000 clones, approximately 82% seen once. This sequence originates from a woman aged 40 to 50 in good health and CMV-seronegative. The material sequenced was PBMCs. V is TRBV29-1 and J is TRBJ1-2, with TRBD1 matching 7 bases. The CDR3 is CSAPGQSLYGYTF. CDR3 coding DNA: TGCAGCGCTCCGGGACAGAGTTTGTATGGCTACACCTTC. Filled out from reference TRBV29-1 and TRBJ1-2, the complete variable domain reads SAVISQKPSRDICQRGTSLTIQCQVDSQVTMMFWYRQQPGQSLTLIATANQGSEATYESGFVIDKFPISRPNLTFSTLTVSNMSPEDSSIYLCSAPGQSLYGYTFGSGTRLTVV.